This T cell receptor (beta chain) comes out of a study of cytomegalovirus exposure and HLA in healthy donors. Germline CDR1 is MDHEN and CDR2 is SYDVKM. This CDR3 is built from 16 residues. V was clipped by 4 bases and J by 2 bases; unmatched bases: 8. It was with 60 Vbeta and 13 Jbeta primers that the PCR ran. Produced via immunoSEQ multiplex PCR; TCRdb's table is partial and in-frame only. The data show 250,000 to 350,000 clones, roughly 90% seen once. The chain has TRBV28 and TRBJ2-3; TRBD2 matches 8 bases. This TCR was recovered from a man in his forties in good health and CMV-seropositive. The sequenced material came from PBMCs. The CDR3 reads CASSSPSSGSTDTQYF. The CDR3 DNA sequence: TGTGCCAGCAGTTCCCCTTCTAGCGGGTCCACAGATACGCAGTATTTT.